These T cell receptor beta chains were read from a single sample in a study of shared clonotypes between healthy human individuals. Repertoires were generated with immunoSEQ multiplex PCR, while TCRdb's copy carries only in-frame clones and drops some. The sample contains about 2.1 million clones, roughly 91% of which appear only once. Sequenced: naive CD8+ T cells from PBMCs. These receptors came from a man between 18 and 35 years old in good health. Some clones in this sample may be carry-over from other donors' samples. CDR3s include the opening cysteine and the closing phenylalanine or tryptophan. A D gene is named only where the DNA matches it firmly. Clone size is given for some rows only: seen once, a few or many times, or a class if the clone is expanded.

>.|TRBV4-3|TRBJ2-2|.
CASSPLTGTVNTGELFF
TGCGCCAGCAGCCCTTTAACCGGGACTGTGAACACCGGGGAGCTGTTTTTT
>TRBD2|TRBV25-1|TRBJ2-7|.
CASSDSGRAYEQYF
TGTGCCAGCAGTGACAGCGGGAGGGCTTACGAGCAGTACTTC
>.|TRBV6-6|TRBJ2-1|.
CASSYAGASYNEQFF
TGTGCCAGCAGTTACGCAGGAGCCTCCTACAATGAGCAGTTCTTC
>.|TRBV7-2|TRBJ2-1|.
CASSRGGRRSYNEQFF
TGTGCCAGCAGCAGAGGGGGGCGACGCTCCTACAATGAGCAGTTCTTC
>TRBD1|TRBV7-6|TRBJ2-2|.
CASSLRSGTGTGELFF
TGTGCCAGCAGCTTAAGGTCAGGGACAGGGACCGGGGAGCTGTTTTTT
>TRBD1|TRBV13|TRBJ2-5|.
CASSPGQAETQYF
TGTGCCAGCAGCCCGGGACAGGCGGAGACCCAGTACTTC
>.|TRBV2|TRBJ2-1|.
CASRFNEQFF
TGTGCCAGCAGATTCAATGAGCAGTTCTTC
>.|TRBV6-1|TRBJ1-2|.
CASSEARVAARDYGYTF
TGTGCCAGCAGTGAAGCTAGGGTAGCAGCGAGGGACTATGGCTACACCTTC
>.|TRBV28|TRBJ2-7|.
CASRPFWGPYEQYF
TGTGCCAGCAGGCCGTTCTGGGGCCCCTACGAGCAGTACTTC
>.|TRBV19|TRBJ1-2|once
CASSIPTTDGYGYTF
TGTGCCAGTAGTATCCCAACCACCGACGGCTATGGCTACACCTTC
>TRBD2|TRBV4-1|TRBJ2-1|.
CASSLIGRENEQFF
TGCGCCAGCAGCCTTATTGGGAGGGAGAATGAGCAGTTCTTC
>.|TRBV7-9|TRBJ1-1|few
CASSFSGATEAFF
TGTGCCAGCTCCTTCTCGGGGGCCACTGAAGCTTTCTTT
>.|TRBV27|TRBJ2-7|.
CASSNTPGTSYEQYF
TGTGCCAGCAGTAATACCCCCGGGACCTCCTACGAGCAGTACTTC
>TRBD1|TRBV19|TRBJ2-5|.
CASRILNRGLGETQYF
TGTGCCAGTAGGATCCTCAACAGGGGGCTCGGAGAGACCCAGTACTTC
>.|TRBV15|TRBJ1-4|.
CATSRVYDEKLFF
TGTGCCACCAGCAGAGTGTATGACGAAAAACTGTTTTTT
>.|TRBV28|TRBJ1-5|few
CASSPDTTREPQHF
TGTGCCAGCAGCCCTGACACCACGAGGGAGCCCCAGCATTTT
>.|TRBV9|TRBJ2-6|.
CASSDPSGGHPSGANVLTF
TGTGCCAGCAGCGACCCCAGTGGAGGGCACCCCTCTGGGGCCAACGTCCTGACTTTC
>TRBD2|TRBV28|TRBJ2-5|.
CASTFPAGRGETQYF
TGTGCCAGCACCTTCCCTGCAGGGCGGGGGGAGACCCAGTACTTC